The next 5 T cell receptor beta chains were all read from a single sample in a study of blood T cell repertoires in COVID-19. Repertoires were generated with immunoSEQ multiplex PCR, while TCRdb's copy carries only in-frame clones and drops some. The sample yields 210,000 or so clones, about 90% seen once. Sequenced: peripheral blood. These receptor sequences come from a man in his forties with active or convalescent COVID-19.

This chain joins TRBV30 and TRBJ1-3; no definite D call. Germline lookup yields CDR1 GTSNPN and CDR2 SVGIG (reference sequence). Between the trimmed V and J ends, which lost 2 bases and 0 bases, there was a span of 5 bases. The CDR3 extends over 13 amino acids. As DNA, the CDR3 is TGTGCCTGGAGTTTTAACTCTGGAAACACCATATATTTT. As protein: CAWSFNSGNTIYF.

The CDR3 DNA reads as TGTGCCAGCAGCTTAGGGACGACTCCACGGGAGCTGTTTTTT. This translates into CASSLGTTPRELFF. V gene TRBV13 combines with J gene TRBJ2-2; D is uncertain. CDR1 and CDR2 (germline): PRHDT, FYEKMQ (reference sequence). The CDR3 spans 14 residues. V lost 0 bases and J 9 bases, leaving 11 bases between the germline ends.

This clone was detected only once. V is TRBV7-9 and J is TRBJ2-2; D remains ambiguous. The germline V and J ends were trimmed by 2 bases and 3 bases, with 4 bases remaining between them. Germline lookup yields CDR1 SEHNR and CDR2 FQNEAQ (reference sequence). The CDR3 loop spans 13 amino acids. As DNA, the CDR3 is TGTGCCAGCAGCTTAACACACACCGGGGAGCTGTTTTTT. It specifies CASSLTHTGELFF.

The chain is built from TRBV30 and TRBJ2-1, with D perhaps TRBD2 (6 bases). Trimming left V 1 base short and J 6 bases short, with 13 bases between. CDR1 is GTSNPN and CDR2 is SVGIG in the germline V gene (reference sequence). The CDR3 totals 14 residues. The CDR3 nucleotides read TGTGCCTGGAGTGGATCGACTAGGCTCAATGAGCAGTTCTTC. Translation gives CAWSGSTRLNEQFF.

This rearrangement joins TRBV4-2 to TRBJ2-7; unclear D gene. The germline V gene encodes CDR1 LGHNA and CDR2 YNFKEQ. This CDR3 is built from 13 residues. V was pared by 1 base and J by 5 bases, with 9 bases between. CDR3 DNA sequence: TGTGCCAGCAGCCAAGCACATTACCACGAGCAGTACTTC. Its protein is CASSQAHYHEQYF.